Presented here are 2 T cell receptor beta chains from one specimen sequenced in a study of tumor-infiltrating lymphocytes in localized non-small cell lung cancer. Profiling relied on immunoSEQ multiplex PCR, and the TCRdb table lists in-frame clones only, not all of them. The repertoire holds about 8,900 clones, with 60% to 70% as singletons. Sample: uninvolved lung tissue not adjacent to the tumor. These receptors all stem from a human donor with non-small cell lung cancer.

The chain is built from TRBV7-2 and TRBJ2-7; D is unresolved. Trimming stripped 5 bases from V and 3 bases from J, with 17 bases between. Germline loops: CDR1 SGHTA, CDR2 FQGNSA. The CDR3 runs to 15 residues. CDR3 coding DNA: TGTGCCAGCAGCGCATGGGATACGCGGCGCTACGAGCAGTACTTC. As protein: CASSAWDTRRYEQYF.

The chain links TRBV14 to TRBJ2-5; D uncertain. The germline V and J ends were trimmed by 4 bases and 5 bases, with 11 bases remaining between them. The CDR3 runs to 13 residues. CDR1 SGHDN and CDR2 FVKESK come from the germline V gene. The CDR3 region is CASSRYQSETQYF. The CDR3 bases are TGTGCCAGCAGCCGCTATCAGTCGGAGACCCAGTACTTC.